The subject of this entry is one T cell receptor beta chain. No cognate antigen has been identified for it. No much larger clone is present one base from it, and per-base qualities are unavailable. Genomic DNA was extracted from sorted cells for sequencing of the TCRbeta CDR3 region. The immunoSEQ Assay was used for sequencing of TCRbeta CDR3 regions. This immuneACCESS table, as held by TCRdb, lists in-frame sequences with V and J called but not all clones. Of the missing ones, under half trace to an unresolved V gene in checked studies; the others have no known cause. Present in this sample are roughly 76,000 clones, over 75% of which were seen just once. The ten largest make up roughly 6% of the sample. This entry comes from a study of OX40 agonist ivuxolimab in advanced cancers. With respect to the entire study: The costimulatory receptor OX40 (CD134) was targeted by ivuxolimab, a fully human IgG2 agonistic monoclonal antibody. Intravenous ivuxolimab was administered to patients every 2 weeks at six dose levels: 0.01, 0.1, 0.3, 1.5, 3 and 10 mg/kg. Of the approximately 50 dose-escalation patients, hepatocellular carcinoma was present in about 19, melanoma in roughly 15, renal cell carcinoma in 9 and head and neck cancer in 9. The dose-escalation cohort was about 83% male with a mean age of approximately 60 years, ranging from about 20 to 85. Patients were allowed to have had prior anti-PD-1, anti-PD-L1 or anti-CTLA-4 therapy, and around 40% of the dose-escalation patients had previously received checkpoint inhibitors. Partial responses occurred in three dose-escalation patients: two with cutaneous melanoma and one with hepatocellular carcinoma. Peripheral TCRbeta sequencing was intended to test whether TCR sequence diversity was altered and clonal T-cell expansion was caused by ivuxolimab. The monotherapy dose-escalation portion (N ≈ 57 patients) of the phase I ivuxolimab trial is reported in the paper.

What the work shows at the level of the full study, not this receptor alone: In partial responders in the 0.1-3.0 mg/kg groups, normalized peripheral clonal expansion was found to be among the lowest, especially among CD8+ T cells. Low levels of normalized T-cell clonal expansion were also seen in some patients who did not respond. After ivuxolimab, more expanded clones were found on average in CD8+ T cells than in CD4+ T cells. At doses of 0.1 to 3.0 mg/kg, clonal expansion of both CD4+ and CD8+ blood T cells was observed from baseline to week 6. Which antigens the clonally expanded peripheral T cells were specific for was not determined.

Patients with autoimmune disease history or receiving systemic immunosuppression were excluded from the trial. Peripheral blood for TCR sequencing was collected from all dose cohorts at baseline, on cycle 4 day 1, and on cycle 7 day 1. The samples were drawn from a first-in-human, open-label, multicenter phase I dose-escalation trial of ivuxolimab. Adults with locally advanced or metastatic head and neck squamous cell, hepatocellular, melanoma or renal cell carcinoma were enrolled in the trial. Before TCR sequencing, CD4+ T cells and CD8+ T cells were sorted from peripheral blood as separate populations. The trim is 4 bases for V and 0 bases for J, with a gap of 11 bases between the germline ends. CDR1 and CDR2 (SGHDT, YYEEEE) derive from the germline V gene. Its CDR3 holds 15 amino acids, cysteine through phenylalanine. Just the 45-base CDR3 DNA is kept, in frame starting at base 1.

The receptor chain draws on TRBV5-6 and TRBJ1-5; no D segment can be confidently identified. Here the sequenced sample was CD4+ or CD8+ T cells sorted from blood, taken in a trial of the OX40 agonist ivuxolimab. The receptor's source is an adult with an advanced solid tumor such as melanoma, head and neck, liver or kidney cancer. CDR3 sequence: CASSPLAYSNQPQHF. The nucleotide sequence is given as TGTGCCAGCAGCCCCCTGGCCTATAGCAATCAGCCCCAGCATTTT.